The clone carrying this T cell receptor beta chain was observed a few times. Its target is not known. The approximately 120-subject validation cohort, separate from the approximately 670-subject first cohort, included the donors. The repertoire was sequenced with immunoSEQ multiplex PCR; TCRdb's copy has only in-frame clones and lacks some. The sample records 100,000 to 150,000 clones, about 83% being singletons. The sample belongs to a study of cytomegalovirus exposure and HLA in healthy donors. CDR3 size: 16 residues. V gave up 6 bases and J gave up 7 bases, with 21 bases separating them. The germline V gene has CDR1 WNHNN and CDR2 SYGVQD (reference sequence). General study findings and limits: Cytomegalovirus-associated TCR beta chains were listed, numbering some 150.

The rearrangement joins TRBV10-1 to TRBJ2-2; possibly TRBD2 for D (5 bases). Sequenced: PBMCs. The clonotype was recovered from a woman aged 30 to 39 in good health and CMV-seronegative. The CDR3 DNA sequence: TGCGCCAGCAGGGCTTCCCGGGCCGAACGGGGCGGGGAGCTGTTTTTT. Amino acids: CASRASRAERGGELFF.